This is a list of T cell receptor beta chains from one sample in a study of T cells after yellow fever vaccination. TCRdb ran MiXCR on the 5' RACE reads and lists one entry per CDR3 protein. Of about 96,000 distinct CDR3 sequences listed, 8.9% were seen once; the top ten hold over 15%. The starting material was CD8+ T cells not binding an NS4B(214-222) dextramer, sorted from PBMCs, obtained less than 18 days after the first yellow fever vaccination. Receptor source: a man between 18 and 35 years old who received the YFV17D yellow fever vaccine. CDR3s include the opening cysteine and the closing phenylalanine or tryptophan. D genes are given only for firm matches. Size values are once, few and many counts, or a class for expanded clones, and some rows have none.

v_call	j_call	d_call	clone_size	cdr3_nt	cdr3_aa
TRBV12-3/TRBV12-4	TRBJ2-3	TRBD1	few	TGTGCCAGCTGGGACAGGGGGCTGAGGACAGATACGCAGTATTTT	CASWDRGLRTDTQYF
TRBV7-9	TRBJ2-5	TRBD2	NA	TGTGCCATCGGACTTAGCGGGGGACAAGAGACCCAGTACTTC	CAIGLSGGQETQYF
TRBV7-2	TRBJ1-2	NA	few	TGTGCCAGCAGCCCCGGGACACCCTATGGCTACACCTTC	CASSPGTPYGYTF
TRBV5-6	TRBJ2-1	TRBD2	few	TGTGCCAGCAGCTTTACGGGGGGTTACAATGAGCAGTTCTTC	CASSFTGGYNEQFF
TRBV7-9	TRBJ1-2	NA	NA	TGTGCCAGCAGCTTAGAAAGGAACTATGGCTACACCTTC	CASSLERNYGYTF
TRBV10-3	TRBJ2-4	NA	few	TGTGCCATCAGTGAGAGGGTGGAGGGAGCCAAAAACATTCAGTACTTC	CAISERVEGAKNIQYF
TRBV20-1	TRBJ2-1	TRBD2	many	TGCAGTGCTAGTCCTTACCCTCTAGCGGGGACCAATGAGCAGTTCTTC	CSASPYPLAGTNEQFF
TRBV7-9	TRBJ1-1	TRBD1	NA	TGTGCCAGCAGCGCGCGACAGGGGTTGAACACTGAAGCTTTCTTT	CASSARQGLNTEAFF
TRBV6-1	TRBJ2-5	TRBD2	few	TGTGCCAGCAGTATTGGACTAGCGGCGTACCAAGAGACCCAGTACTTC	CASSIGLAAYQETQYF
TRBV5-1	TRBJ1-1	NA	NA	TGCGCCAGCAGCTTGGCAATTTGGGGGATGAACACTGAAGCTTTCTTT	CASSLAIWGMNTEAFF
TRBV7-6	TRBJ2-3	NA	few	TGTGCCAGCAGCTTAGCCCCCTTCGGCACCTCTAGCACAGATACGCAGTATTTT	CASSLAPFGTSSTDTQYF
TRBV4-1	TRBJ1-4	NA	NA	TGCGCCAGCAGCCCCCGCGACCTATCTAATGAAAAACTGTTTTTT	CASSPRDLSNEKLFF
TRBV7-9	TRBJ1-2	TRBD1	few	TGTGCCAGCAGCCCACCGACAGGGAGAGGCCCCTACACCTTC	CASSPPTGRGPYTF
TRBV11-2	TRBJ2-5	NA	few	TGTGCCAGCAGCACCCCCGGGGATGGAAAGACCCAGTACTTC	CASSTPGDGKTQYF
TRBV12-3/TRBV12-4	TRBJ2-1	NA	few	TGTGCCAGCGGATCGACAGTTAGGAGCTCCTACAATGAGCAGTTCTTC	CASGSTVRSSYNEQFF
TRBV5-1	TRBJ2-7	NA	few	TGCGCCAGCAGCTTTAGGAACAGAGCCTACGAGCAGTACTTC	CASSFRNRAYEQYF
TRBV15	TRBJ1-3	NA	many	TGTGCCACCAGGGCGACAGACTCTGGAAACACCATATATTTT	CATRATDSGNTIYF
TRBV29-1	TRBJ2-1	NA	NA	TGCAGCGTGGGGGGCGGGGGCGGTGAGCAGTTCTTC	CSVGGGGGEQFF
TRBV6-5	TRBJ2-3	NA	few	TGTGCCAGCAGTTACATTGGGTCGGGAGATACGCAGTATTTT	CASSYIGSGDTQYF
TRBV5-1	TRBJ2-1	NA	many	TGCGCCAGCAGCTGGGTCTGGGCGGAACATCGCTATGAGCAGTTCTTC	CASSWVWAEHRYEQFF
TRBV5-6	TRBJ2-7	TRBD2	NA	TGTGCCAGCAGCTTAAGGGGACTAGCGGGACGCCATGAGCAGTACTTC	CASSLRGLAGRHEQYF
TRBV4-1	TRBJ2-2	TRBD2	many	TGCGCCAGCAGCCAAAAGGGCGGGGGGTCTGGGGAGCTGTTTTTT	CASSQKGGGSGELFF
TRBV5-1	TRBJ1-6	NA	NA	TGCGCCAGCAGCCCGGCGGATCCCAGCGGTTATTCACCCCTCCACTTT	CASSPADPSGYSPLHF
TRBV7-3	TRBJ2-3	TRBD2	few	TGTGCCAGCAGCTGGACGGGGGGAAGCACAGATACGCAGTATTTT	CASSWTGGSTDTQYF
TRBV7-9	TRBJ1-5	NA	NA	TGTGCCAGCAGCTTAGAGACAGAACCGGATCAGCCCCAGCATTTT	CASSLETEPDQPQHF
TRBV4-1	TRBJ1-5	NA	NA	TGCGCCAGCAGCCAACTGACAGGCAATCAGCCCCAGCATTTT	CASSQLTGNQPQHF
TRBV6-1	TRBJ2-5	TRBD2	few	TGTGCCAGCACCCCATGGAGTAGCGGGGGCACGGAGACCCAGTACTTC	CASTPWSSGGTETQYF
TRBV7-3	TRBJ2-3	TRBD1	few	TGTGCCAGCAGCCTTATCGACAGGGCAGATACGCAGTATTTT	CASSLIDRADTQYF
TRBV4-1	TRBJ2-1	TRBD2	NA	TGCGCCAGCAGCCAAGTCGCCGCGGGGGGGCCAAATGAGCAGTTCTTC	CASSQVAAGGPNEQFF
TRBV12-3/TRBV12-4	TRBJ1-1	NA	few	TGTGCCAGCAGTTTTGGACAGTTTGTCACTGAAGCTTTCTTT	CASSFGQFVTEAFF
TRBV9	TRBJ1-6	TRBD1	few	TGTGCCAGCAGCGCGGGGACAGGGACCTCACCCCTCCACTTT	CASSAGTGTSPLHF
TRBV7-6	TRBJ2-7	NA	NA	TGTGCCAGCAGCTTTGGAAGGGGTTATCATTACGAGCAGTACTTC	CASSFGRGYHYEQYF
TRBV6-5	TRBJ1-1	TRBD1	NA	TGTGCCAGCAGTTGGGGGACAGGGGGACGAGCTTTCTTT	CASSWGTGGRAFF
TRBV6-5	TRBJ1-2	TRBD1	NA	TGTGCCAGCAGTTTCGGACAGGCGGGGTATGGCTACACCTTC	CASSFGQAGYGYTF
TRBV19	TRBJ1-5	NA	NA	TGTGCCAGTAGTATTGGGGGCAGCAATCAGCCCCAGCATTTT	CASSIGGSNQPQHF
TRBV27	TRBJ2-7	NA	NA	TGTGCCAGCCGAGGCACCCTAGAGGAGCAGTACTTC	CASRGTLEEQYF